This is a list of T cell receptor beta chains from one sample in a study of early stage breast cancer tumors. Measured with immunoSEQ multiplex PCR; TCRdb has only the in-frame clones, and not every one. The data contain tens of thousands of clones, around 80% of them singletons. Sequencing was done on a sample of blood. The receptors come from a person in their thirties with breast cancer. CDR3s include the opening cysteine and the closing phenylalanine or tryptophan. The D gene is left open where the match is weak. Not all rows give a size; the values are once, few, many and, for expanded clones, a class.

TRBV19,TRBJ2-7,TRBD2,few,CASTQTSSSYEQYF,TGTGCCAGTACTCAGACTAGCTCCAGCTACGAGCAGTACTTC
TRBV5-1,TRBJ2-1,TRBD1,-,CASTPGTANNEQFF,TGCGCCAGCACCCCCGGGACAGCTAACAATGAGCAGTTCTTC
TRBV7-2,TRBJ1-2,TRBD1,-,CASSPAPQGEGYTF,TGTGCCAGCAGCCCCGCCCCACAGGGGGAAGGCTACACCTTC
TRBV11-2,TRBJ2-2,TRBD1,-,CASSGPGTDTGELFF,TGTGCCAGCAGCGGACCCGGGACAGACACCGGGGAGCTGTTTTTT
TRBV28,TRBJ2-7,-,few,CASSPPAEFMNEQYF,TGTGCCAGCAGTCCCCCGGCTGAGTTTATGAACGAGCAGTACTTC
TRBV10-3,TRBJ2-1,TRBD1,once,CAISPGQGLAGSYNEQFF,TGTGCCATCAGTCCGGGACAGGGGTTAGCGGGAAGCTACAATGAGCAGTTCTTC
TRBV6-5,TRBJ2-1,TRBD2,-,CASTSGNEQFF,TGTGCCAGCACTAGCGGGAATGAGCAGTTCTTC
TRBV11-2,TRBJ2-1,TRBD2,-,CASSLAPSGAYNEQFF,TGTGCCAGCAGCTTAGCCCCTAGCGGAGCCTACAATGAGCAGTTCTTC
TRBV6-1,TRBJ2-3,-,-,CASSEGVADPTDTQYF,TGTGCCAGCAGTGAAGGAGTAGCGGATCCCACAGATACGCAGTATTTT
TRBV14,TRBJ1-1,-,few,CASSQSAVSEAFF,TGTGCCAGCAGCCAGTCTGCAGTTTCTGAAGCTTTCTTT
TRBV10-1,TRBJ1-1,-,-,CASSEAGVTEAFF,TGCGCCAGCAGTGAGGCGGGAGTCACTGAAGCTTTCTTT
TRBV5-1,TRBJ2-7,-,-,CASSLGLGQSSYEQYF,TGCGCCAGCAGCTTGGGCCTAGGACAGAGCTCCTACGAGCAGTACTTC
TRBV25-1,TRBJ1-1,-,once,CASREYENTEAFF,TGTGCCAGCAGAGAATATGAGAACACTGAAGCTTTCTTT
TRBV5-4,TRBJ2-7,-,-,CASSLSNTYEQYF,TGTGCCAGCAGCTTGAGTAACACCTACGAGCAGTACTTC
TRBV5-1,TRBJ2-7,TRBD1,-,CASSPAQGVFYEQYF,TGCGCCAGCAGCCCGGCCCAGGGGGTCTTCTACGAGCAGTACTTC
TRBV7-9,TRBJ2-5,TRBD2,-,CASSDPGGRGSRETQYF,TGTGCCAGCAGCGACCCTGGCGGGAGGGGGTCGCGGGAGACCCAGTACTTC
TRBV5-1,TRBJ2-7,TRBD1,few,CASSLSPGQGSYEQYF,TGCGCCAGCAGCTTGTCACCGGGACAGGGCTCCTACGAGCAGTACTTC
TRBV7-6,TRBJ1-5,-,-,CASSLASGVNQPQHF,TGTGCCAGCAGCTTAGCGTCGGGGGTTAATCAGCCCCAGCATTTT
TRBV10-3,TRBJ1-1,-,-,CAIRSSSGTEAFF,TGTGCCATCAGATCATCATCTGGGACTGAAGCTTTCTTT
TRBV18,TRBJ1-1,-,-,CASSPGQYEAFF,TGTGCCAGCTCACCCGGACAGTATGAAGCTTTCTTT
TRBV5-4,TRBJ2-1,-,-,CASSLVAPSPIGQFF,TGTGCCAGCAGCCTTGTCGCCCCTAGTCCAATCGGGCAGTTCTTC
TRBV30,TRBJ1-5,-,-,CAWSPGSNQPQHF,TGTGCCTGGAGCCCAGGGTCCAATCAGCCCCAGCATTTT
TRBV7-2,TRBJ1-1,-,once,CASSFIAREAFF,TGTGCCAGCAGCTTTATCGCCCGAGAAGCTTTCTTT
TRBV7-6,TRBJ2-3,TRBD2,-,CASSLAVLAGGADTQYF,TGTGCCAGCAGCTTAGCGGTACTAGCGGGAGGGGCAGATACGCAGTATTTT
TRBV29-1,TRBJ1-2,TRBD1,-,CSVGGGEINGYTF,TGCAGCGTTGGAGGGGGCGAAATTAACGGCTACACCTTC
TRBV19,TRBJ1-2,-,-,CASSIPTGNYGYTF,TGTGCCAGTAGTATCCCTACAGGGAACTATGGCTACACCTTC
TRBV4-1,TRBJ2-7,-,few,CASSQGVSAPAYEQYF,TGCGCCAGCAGCCAAGGAGTTAGCGCCCCTGCCTACGAGCAGTACTTC
TRBV6-5,TRBJ1-2,-,few,CASSQPRAGGYTF,TGTGCCAGCAGCCAACCTCGCGCGGGCGGCTACACCTTC
TRBV10-3,TRBJ2-7,TRBD2,once,CAISSRGGLASQYEQYF,TGTGCCATCAGTTCCCGGGGGGGACTAGCGTCTCAATACGAGCAGTACTTC
TRBV6-5,TRBJ1-3,TRBD1,-,CASSLTGPYSGNTIYF,TGTGCCAGCAGTTTGACAGGGCCCTACTCTGGAAACACCATATATTTT
TRBV11-2,TRBJ2-7,-,-,CASSLGSGSTYEQYF,TGTGCCAGCAGCTTGGGTAGCGGATCTACCTACGAGCAGTACTTC
TRBV27,TRBJ1-3,-,-,CASSPSPGPGNTIYF,TGTGCCAGCAGTCCCTCCCCGGGCCCTGGAAACACCATATATTTT
TRBV2,TRBJ1-5,-,-,CASSVGNQPQHF,TGTGCCAGCAGTGTTGGCAATCAGCCCCAGCATTTT
TRBV6-5,TRBJ1-2,-,-,CASSSKRPFGGYTF,TGTGCCAGCAGTTCCAAACGTCCCTTCGGTGGCTACACCTTC
TRBV4-3,TRBJ1-2,-,-,CASSPYGQLYGYTF,TGCGCCAGCAGCCCCTACGGACAGCTCTATGGCTACACCTTC
TRBV5-6,TRBJ2-5,-,-,CASSLGQVQETQYF,TGTGCCAGCAGCTTGGGGCAGGTCCAAGAGACCCAGTACTTC
TRBV2,TRBJ1-5,-,-,CASSRGREAYQPQHF,TGTGCCAGCTCTCGGGGTAGAGAGGCTTATCAGCCCCAGCATTTT
TRBV10-1,TRBJ1-1,-,-,CASSGNAPGTEAFF,TGCGCCAGCAGTGGTAATGCCCCGGGAACTGAAGCTTTCTTT
TRBV5-4,TRBJ2-7,-,-,CASSFGDTEQYF,TGTGCCAGCAGTTTCGGCGACACCGAGCAGTACTTC
TRBV14,TRBJ1-3,-,-,CASSQLGTIYF,TGTGCCAGCAGCCAGTTAGGCACCATATATTTT
TRBV7-3,TRBJ2-3,TRBD2,-,CASSLRRGTSAPPLLTDTQYF,TGTGCCAGCAGCTTAAGGCGGGGGACTAGCGCCCCACCTCTCCTGACAGATACGCAGTATTTT
TRBV18,TRBJ1-1,-,-,CASSPLTGAGNTEAFF,TGTGCCAGCTCACCGTTGACAGGCGCTGGGAACACTGAAGCTTTCTTT
TRBV4-1,TRBJ2-6,TRBD2,-,CASSQVDGRAGANVLTF,TGCGCCAGCAGCCAAGTTGACGGGAGGGCTGGGGCCAACGTCCTGACTTTC
TRBV25-1,TRBJ2-5,-,-,CASRGLAKETQYF,TGTGCCAGCAGGGGGCTAGCGAAAGAGACCCAGTACTTC
TRBV9,TRBJ2-1,TRBD2,once,CASSVGGGYNEQFF,TGTGCCAGCAGCGTAGGGGGGGGATATAATGAGCAGTTCTTC
TRBV10-2,TRBJ1-2,TRBD1,few,CASNYEQGASGYTF,TGCGCCAGCAATTACGAACAGGGGGCTAGCGGCTACACCTTC
TRBV6-4,TRBJ2-1,TRBD2,-,CASEPAASGRWYEQFF,TGTGCCAGCGAACCTGCGGCTAGCGGGAGGTGGTATGAGCAGTTCTTC
TRBV7-9,TRBJ2-7,-,-,CASSLAGRAWNYEQYF,TGTGCCAGCAGCTTAGCGGGGCGGGCCTGGAACTACGAGCAGTACTTC
TRBV6-6,TRBJ1-5,-,few,CASRYTGGKPQHF,TGTGCCAGCAGATATACAGGCGGTAAGCCCCAGCATTTT
TRBV15,TRBJ2-2,-,-,CATSSNTGELFF,TGTGCCACCAGCAGTAACACCGGGGAGCTGTTTTTT
TRBV4-1,TRBJ2-2,TRBD2,-,CASSQGGLAGVGTGELFF,TGCGCCAGCAGCCAGGGAGGACTAGCGGGAGTAGGCACCGGGGAGCTGTTTTTT
TRBV4-1,TRBJ2-1,-,-,CASSPGSSSYNEQFF,TGCGCCAGCAGCCCAGGATCTAGCTCCTACAATGAGCAGTTCTTC
TRBV7-9,TRBJ1-4,-,-,CASSLGPRGRGKLFF,TGTGCCAGCAGCTTAGGTCCCAGGGGCCGCGGAAAACTGTTTTTT
TRBV18,TRBJ2-2,-,-,CASPAGAGIFTGELFF,TGTGCCAGCCCCGCCGGGGCAGGGATTTTTACCGGGGAGCTGTTTTTT
TRBV11-2,TRBJ1-1,TRBD1,-,CASSRGQGLLTNTEAFF,TGTGCCAGCAGCCGTGGACAGGGTCTACTTACGAACACTGAAGCTTTCTTT